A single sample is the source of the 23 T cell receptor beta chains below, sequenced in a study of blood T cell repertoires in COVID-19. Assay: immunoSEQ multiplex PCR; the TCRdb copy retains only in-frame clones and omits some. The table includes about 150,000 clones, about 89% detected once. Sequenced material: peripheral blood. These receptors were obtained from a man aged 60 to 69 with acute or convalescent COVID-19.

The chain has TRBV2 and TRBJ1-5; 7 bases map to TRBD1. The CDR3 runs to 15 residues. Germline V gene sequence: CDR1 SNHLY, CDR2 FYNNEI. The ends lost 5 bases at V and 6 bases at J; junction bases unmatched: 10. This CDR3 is CASSTGQAQVQPQHF. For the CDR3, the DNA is TGTGCCAGCAGTACCGGACAGGCACAGGTTCAGCCCCAGCATTTT.

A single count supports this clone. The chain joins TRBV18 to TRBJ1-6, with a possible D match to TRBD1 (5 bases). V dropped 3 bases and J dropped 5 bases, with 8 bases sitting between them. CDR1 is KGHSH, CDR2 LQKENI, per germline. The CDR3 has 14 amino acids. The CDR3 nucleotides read TGTGCCAGCTCACCGACGACAGATAATTCACCCCTCCACTTT. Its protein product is CASSPTTDNSPLHF.

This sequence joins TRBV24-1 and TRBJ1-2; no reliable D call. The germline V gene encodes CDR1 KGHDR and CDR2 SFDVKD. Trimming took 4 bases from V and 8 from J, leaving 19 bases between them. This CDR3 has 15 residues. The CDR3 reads CATSDPTGKVGGYTF. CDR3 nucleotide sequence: TGTGCCACCAGTGACCCAACCGGGAAAGTAGGCGGCTACACCTTC.

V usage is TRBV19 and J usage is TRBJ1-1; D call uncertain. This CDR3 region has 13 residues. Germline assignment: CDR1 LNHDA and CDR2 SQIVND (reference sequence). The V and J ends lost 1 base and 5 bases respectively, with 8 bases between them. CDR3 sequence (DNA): TGTGCCAGTAGTATAGGGTTCGGGACTGAAGCTTTCTTT. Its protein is CASSIGFGTEAFF.

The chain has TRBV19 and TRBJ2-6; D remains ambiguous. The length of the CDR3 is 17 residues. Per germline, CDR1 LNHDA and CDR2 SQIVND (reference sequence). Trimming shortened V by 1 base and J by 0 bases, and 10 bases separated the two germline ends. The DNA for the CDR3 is TGTGCCAGTAGTATAGCCTTCAGAAGCTCTGGGGCCAACGTCCTGACTTTC. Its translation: CASSIAFRSSGANVLTF.

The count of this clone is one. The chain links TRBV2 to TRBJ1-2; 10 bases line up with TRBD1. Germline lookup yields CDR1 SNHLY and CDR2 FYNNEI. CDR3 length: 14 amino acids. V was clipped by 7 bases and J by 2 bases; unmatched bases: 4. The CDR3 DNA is TGTGCCAGCACTCAGGACAGGGGGAACTATGGCTACACCTTC. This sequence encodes CASTQDRGNYGYTF.

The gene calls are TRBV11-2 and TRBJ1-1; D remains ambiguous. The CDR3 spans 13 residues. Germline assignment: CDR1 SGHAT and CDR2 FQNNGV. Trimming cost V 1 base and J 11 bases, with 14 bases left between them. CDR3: CASSLGGGIEAFF. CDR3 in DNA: TGTGCCAGCAGCTTAGGGGGAGGGATTGAGGCTTTCTTT.

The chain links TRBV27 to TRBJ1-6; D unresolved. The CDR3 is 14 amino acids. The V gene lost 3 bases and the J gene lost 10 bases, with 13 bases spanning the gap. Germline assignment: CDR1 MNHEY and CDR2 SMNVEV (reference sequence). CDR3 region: CASSFEARRSPLHF. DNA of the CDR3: TGTGCCAGCAGTTTTGAGGCGAGGAGGTCACCCCTCCACTTT.

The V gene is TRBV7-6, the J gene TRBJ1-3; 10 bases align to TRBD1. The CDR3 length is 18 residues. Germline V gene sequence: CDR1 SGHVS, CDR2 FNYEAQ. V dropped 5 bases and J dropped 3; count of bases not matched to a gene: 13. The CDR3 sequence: CASSPLEGQGVSGNTIYF. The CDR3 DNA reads TGTGCCAGCAGCCCCCTTGAAGGACAGGGGGTCAGTGGAAACACCATATATTTT.

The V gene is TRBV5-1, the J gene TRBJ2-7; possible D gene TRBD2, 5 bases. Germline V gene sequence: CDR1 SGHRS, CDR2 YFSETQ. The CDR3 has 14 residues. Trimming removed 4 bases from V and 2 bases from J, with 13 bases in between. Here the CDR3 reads CASSETGNAYEQYF. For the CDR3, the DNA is TGCGCCAGCAGCGAGACGGGAAATGCCTACGAGCAGTACTTC.

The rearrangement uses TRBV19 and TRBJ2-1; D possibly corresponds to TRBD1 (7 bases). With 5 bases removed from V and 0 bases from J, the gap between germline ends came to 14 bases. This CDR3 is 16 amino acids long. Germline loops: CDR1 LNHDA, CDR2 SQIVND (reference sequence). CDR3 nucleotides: TGTGCCAGTAGTGGAGGGGGCTTGAGCTCCTACAATGAGCAGTTCTTC. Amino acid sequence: CASSGGGLSSYNEQFF.

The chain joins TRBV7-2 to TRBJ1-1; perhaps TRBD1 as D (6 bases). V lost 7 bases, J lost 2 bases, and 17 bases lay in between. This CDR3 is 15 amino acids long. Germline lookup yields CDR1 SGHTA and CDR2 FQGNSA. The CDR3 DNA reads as TGTGCCAGCAAACTCGCTGGCAGGGGAAACACTGAAGCTTTCTTT. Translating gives CASKLAGRGNTEAFF.

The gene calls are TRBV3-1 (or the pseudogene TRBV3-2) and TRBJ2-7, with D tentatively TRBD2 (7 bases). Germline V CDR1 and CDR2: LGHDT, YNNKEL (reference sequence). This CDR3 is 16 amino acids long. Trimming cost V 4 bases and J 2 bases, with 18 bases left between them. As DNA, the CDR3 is TGTGCCAGCAGCCGTCTCGGGGGGCCTCGGCCCTACGAGCAGTACTTC. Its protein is CASSRLGGPRPYEQYF.

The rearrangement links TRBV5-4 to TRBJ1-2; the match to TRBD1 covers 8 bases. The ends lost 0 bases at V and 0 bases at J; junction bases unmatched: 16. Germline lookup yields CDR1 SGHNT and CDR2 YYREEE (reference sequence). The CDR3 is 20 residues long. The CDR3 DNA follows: TGTGCCAGCAGCTTGGTTGGACAGGGACACTATACGACCTCTAACTATGGCTACACCTTC. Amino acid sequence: CASSLVGQGHYTTSNYGYTF.

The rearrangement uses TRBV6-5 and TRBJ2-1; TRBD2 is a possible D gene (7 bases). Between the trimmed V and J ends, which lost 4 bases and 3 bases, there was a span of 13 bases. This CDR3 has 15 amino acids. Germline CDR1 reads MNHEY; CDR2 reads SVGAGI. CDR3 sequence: CASSLGGTNYNEQFF. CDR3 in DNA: TGTGCCAGCAGTTTGGGGGGGACAAACTACAATGAGCAGTTCTTC.

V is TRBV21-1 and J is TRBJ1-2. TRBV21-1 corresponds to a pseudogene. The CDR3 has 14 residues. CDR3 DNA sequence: TGTGCCAGCAGCAAAGGCAGCCGCGGCACGGGCTACACCTTC. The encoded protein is CASSKGSRGTGYTF.

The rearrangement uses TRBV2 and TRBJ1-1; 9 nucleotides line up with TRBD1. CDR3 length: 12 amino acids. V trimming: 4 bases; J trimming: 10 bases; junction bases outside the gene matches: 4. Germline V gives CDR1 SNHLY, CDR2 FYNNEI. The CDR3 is CASSGQGELAFF. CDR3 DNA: TGTGCCAGCAGTGGACAGGGGGAGTTAGCTTTCTTT.

The CDR3 region is CASSVGGDHPLHF. In nucleotides, the CDR3 is TGTGCCAGCAGCGTAGGGGGAGATCACCCCCTCCACTTT. The chain uses TRBV9 and TRBJ1-6; no clear D gene. From germline, CDR1 is SGDLS and CDR2 YYNGEE. This CDR3 is built from 13 residues. Trimming left V 0 bases short and J 13 bases short, with 11 bases between.

The CDR3 protein is CASKAGTYGYTF. Written as DNA, the CDR3 is TGTGCCAGCAAAGCAGGAACCTATGGCTACACCTTC. The chain has TRBV6-5 and TRBJ1-2; D call uncertain. This CDR3 spans 12 amino acids. Germline V CDR1 and CDR2: MNHEY, SVGAGI. Trimming removed 7 bases at V and 4 bases at J, with 10 bases between.

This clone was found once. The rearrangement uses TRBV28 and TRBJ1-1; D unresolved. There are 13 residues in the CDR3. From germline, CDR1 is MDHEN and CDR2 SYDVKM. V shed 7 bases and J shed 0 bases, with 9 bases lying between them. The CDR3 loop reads CASTPQLNTEAFF. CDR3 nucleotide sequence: TGTGCCAGCACTCCACAGCTGAACACTGAAGCTTTCTTT.

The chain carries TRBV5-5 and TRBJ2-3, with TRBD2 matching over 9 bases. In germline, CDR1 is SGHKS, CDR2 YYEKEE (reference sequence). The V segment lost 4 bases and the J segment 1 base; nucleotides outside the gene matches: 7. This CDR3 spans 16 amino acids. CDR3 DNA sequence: TGTGCCAGCAGCCCCCCATCTAGCGGGGGCACAGATACGCAGTATTTT. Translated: CASSPPSSGGTDTQYF.

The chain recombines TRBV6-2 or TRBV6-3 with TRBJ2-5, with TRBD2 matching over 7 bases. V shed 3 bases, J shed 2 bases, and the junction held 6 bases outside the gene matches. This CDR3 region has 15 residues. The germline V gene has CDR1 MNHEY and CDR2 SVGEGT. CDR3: CASSYPLGGQETQYF. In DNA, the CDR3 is TGTGCCAGCAGTTATCCGCTGGGGGGGCAAGAGACCCAGTACTTC.

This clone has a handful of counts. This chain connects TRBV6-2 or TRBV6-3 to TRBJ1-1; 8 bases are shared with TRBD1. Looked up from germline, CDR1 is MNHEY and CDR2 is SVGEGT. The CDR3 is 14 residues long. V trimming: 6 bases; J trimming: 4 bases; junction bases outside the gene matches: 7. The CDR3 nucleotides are TGTGCCAGCAGCCAACAGGGGGTGACCACTGAAGCTTTCTTT. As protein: CASSQQGVTTEAFF.